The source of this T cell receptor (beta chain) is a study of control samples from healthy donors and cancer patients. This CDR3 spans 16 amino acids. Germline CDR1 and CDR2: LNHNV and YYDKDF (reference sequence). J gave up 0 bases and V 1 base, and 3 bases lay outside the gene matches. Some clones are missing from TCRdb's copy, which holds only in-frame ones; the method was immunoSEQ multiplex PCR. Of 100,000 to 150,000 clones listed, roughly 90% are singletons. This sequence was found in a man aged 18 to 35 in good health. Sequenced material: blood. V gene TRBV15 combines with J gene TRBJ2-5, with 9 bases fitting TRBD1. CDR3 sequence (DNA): TGTGCCACCAGCAGAGTAGGACAGGGGTACCAAGAGACCCAGTACTTC. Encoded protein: CATSRVGQGYQETQYF.